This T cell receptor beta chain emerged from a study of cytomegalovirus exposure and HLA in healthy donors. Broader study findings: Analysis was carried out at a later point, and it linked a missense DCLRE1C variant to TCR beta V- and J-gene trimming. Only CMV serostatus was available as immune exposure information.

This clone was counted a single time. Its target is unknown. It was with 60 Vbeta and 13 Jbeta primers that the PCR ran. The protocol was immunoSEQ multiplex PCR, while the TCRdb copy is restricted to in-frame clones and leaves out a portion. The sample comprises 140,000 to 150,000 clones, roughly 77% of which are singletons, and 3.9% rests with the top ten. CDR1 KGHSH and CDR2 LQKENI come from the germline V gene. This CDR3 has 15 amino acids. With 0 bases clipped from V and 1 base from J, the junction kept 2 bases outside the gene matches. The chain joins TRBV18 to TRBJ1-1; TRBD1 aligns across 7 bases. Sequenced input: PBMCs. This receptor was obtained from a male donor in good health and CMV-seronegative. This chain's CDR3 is CASSPPAGGNTEAFF. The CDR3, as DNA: TGTGCCAGCTCACCACCTGCAGGGGGGAACACTGAAGCTTTCTTT.